A single sample is the source of the 15 T cell receptor beta chains below, sequenced in a study of shared clonotypes between healthy human individuals. The method was immunoSEQ multiplex PCR; TCRdb's version includes in-frame clones alone and lacks a portion of them. The top ten hold 1% to 1.3% of the sample, which has about 2 million clones, about 95% seen once. As defined, naive CD8 cells were CD45RO-negative and positively selected for CCR7, with terminally differentiated effector memory CD45RA+ cells excluded. The sample comprised naive CD8+ T cells sorted from blood. These receptors were obtained from a man younger than 35 in good health.

There are a few counts of this clone. The chain carries TRBV14 and TRBJ1-5; D is unclear. Looked up from germline, CDR1 is SGHDN and CDR2 is FVKESK. Trimming took 4 bases from V and 4 from J, leaving 5 bases between them. The CDR3 runs 12 residues. CDR3 DNA sequence: TGTGCCAGCAGCCGGACGAATCAGCCCCAGCATTTT. The encoded protein is CASSRTNQPQHF.

The V gene is TRBV21-1, the J gene TRBJ2-1. TRBV21-1 is marked as a pseudogene. The CDR3 spans 16 residues. CDR3 sequence (DNA): TGTGCCAGCAGCAAAGACCCTCCGGCCTCCTACAATGAGCAGTTCTTC. Residues: CASSKDPPASYNEQFF.

Comments on this clone: The same CDR3 also results from other DNA sequences found in this sample. This rearrangement joins TRBV19 to TRBJ2-7; D is undetermined. Germline CDR1 reads LNHDA; CDR2 reads SQIVND (reference sequence). V gave up 0 bases and J gave up 3 bases, with 9 bases separating them. The CDR3 consists of 14 residues. CDR3 DNA: TGTGCCAGTAGTATAGATCTTGAGAACTACGAGCAGTACTTC. It yields the protein CASSIDLENYEQYF.

The chain is built from TRBV5-5 and TRBJ2-5; 10 positions match TRBD2. This CDR3 has 16 residues. Germline V CDR1 and CDR2: SGHKS, YYEKEE (reference sequence). J lost 4 bases, V lost 2 bases, and 8 bases had no gene match. The DNA of the CDR3 is TGTGCCAGCAGCTTATATAGCGGGAGGTCTGGAGAGACCCAGTACTTC. Amino acids: CASSLYSGRSGETQYF. Drawing the rest from reference TRBV5-5 and TRBJ2-5, the complete variable domain is DAGVTQSPTHLIKTRGQQVTLRCSPISGHKSVSWYQQVLGQGPQFIFQYYEKEERGRGNFPDRFSARQFPNYSSELNVNALLLGDSALYLCASSLYSGRSGETQYFGPGTRLLVL.

This chain joins TRBV13 and TRBJ2-1; 7 bases fit TRBD2. CDR3 length: 14 residues. Germline CDR1 is PRHDT and CDR2 is FYEKMQ (reference sequence). With 5 bases clipped from V and 2 bases from J, the junction kept 3 bases outside the gene matches. CDR3 bases: TGTGCCAGCAGCGCAGGACTAGCCTACAATGAGCAGTTCTTC. Its translation: CASSAGLAYNEQFF.

The chain uses TRBV7-6 and TRBJ2-7; D unresolved. Looked up from germline, CDR1 is SGHVS and CDR2 is FNYEAQ. Trimming stripped 5 bases from V and 0 bases from J, with 11 bases between. The CDR3 runs 14 residues. The CDR3 here is CASSPALSSYEQYF. CDR3 DNA sequence: TGTGCCAGCAGCCCTGCATTAAGCTCCTACGAGCAGTACTTC.

The rearrangement joins TRBV9 to TRBJ1-6, with D maybe TRBD1 (5 bases). The CDR3 spans 15 residues. CDR1 is SGDLS, CDR2 YYNGEE, per germline. The germline V and J ends were trimmed by 3 bases and 10 bases, with 17 bases remaining between them. CDR3 nucleotide sequence: TGTGCCAGCAGCGCAGACGGGACCGTAGGGTCACCCCTCCACTTT. It is translated as CASSADGTVGSPLHF.

CDR3 sequence: CASSFGRVGDGYTF. DNA of the CDR3: TGTGCCAGCAGCTTCGGGAGAGTAGGCGATGGCTACACCTTC. The rearrangement joins TRBV6-1 to TRBJ1-2, with D hard to call. CDR3 length equals 14 residues. Trimming took off 6 bases at V and 6 bases at J, with 17 bases between the two ends. Per the germline V gene, CDR1 is MNHNS and CDR2 is SASEGT.

This chain joins TRBV13 and TRBJ1-3; D ambiguous. CDR3 length: 13 residues. The V gene's germline CDR1 is PRHDT and CDR2 FYEKMQ (reference sequence). Deletions cut 3 bases from V and 1 base from J, with 4 bases between. CDR3: CASSLESGNTIYF. In DNA form, the CDR3 reads TGTGCCAGCAGCTTGGAGTCTGGAAACACCATATATTTT.

The chain carries TRBV28 and TRBJ1-2; D not resolved. V shed 6 bases and J shed 1 base, with 15 bases lying between them. Germline CDR1 MDHEN, CDR2 SYDVKM. The CDR3 covers 15 residues. The CDR3 nucleotides are TGTGCCAGCAGCAAGCCTGAGGGCCTTAACTATGGCTACACCTTC. Translating gives CASSKPEGLNYGYTF.

This clone was found once. This chain joins TRBV30 and TRBJ2-3, with 9 bases lining up with TRBD2. Germline-derived CDR1 and CDR2 are GTSNPN and SVGIG (reference sequence). Trimming took 7 bases from V and 2 from J; bases not matched to a gene: 7. This CDR3 contains 14 residues. The CDR3 region is CASSASGATDTQYF. Here the CDR3 DNA reads TGTGCCTCTTCAGCTAGCGGGGCCACAGATACGCAGTATTTT.

V gene TRBV7-6 combines with J gene TRBJ2-5; TRBD1 is a possible D gene (6 bases). V lost 5 bases, J lost 2 bases, and 18 bases lay in between. CDR3 length: 16 amino acids. Germline values: CDR1 SGHVS, CDR2 FNYEAQ. In DNA, the CDR3 is TGTGCCAGCAGCCACAATCCCGGACAGCCGCAAGAGACCCAGTACTTC. Encoded protein: CASSHNPGQPQETQYF.

The chain joins TRBV27 to TRBJ2-1; 11 bases fit TRBD2. Germline CDR1 is MNHEY and CDR2 is SMNVEV (reference sequence). Trimming removed 2 bases from V and 9 bases from J; junction bases left unmatched: 6. The CDR3 covers 15 residues. CDR3 sequence (DNA): TGTGCCAGCAGTTTAGAACTAGCGGGAGAGGGTGAGCAGTTCTTC. Translated: CASSLELAGEGEQFF.

The V call is TRBV27, the J call TRBJ2-3; D remains ambiguous. The V gene lost 7 bases and the J gene lost 5 bases, with 13 bases spanning the gap. The V gene's germline CDR1 is MNHEY and CDR2 SMNVEV (reference sequence). CDR3 size: 13 residues. The CDR3 DNA is TGTGCCAGCACGGATGGGTTGGTAGATACGCAGTATTTT. Its protein is CASTDGLVDTQYF.

This clone has only one observation. The chain combines TRBV5-1 with TRBJ1-1; TRBD1 might be the D (5 bases). The CDR3 has 13 residues. Germline lookup yields CDR1 SGHRS and CDR2 YFSETQ. V dropped 1 base and J dropped 6 bases, with 10 bases sitting between them. As DNA, the CDR3 is TGCGCCAGCAGCTTGTCTGGGGGGTCTGAAGCTTTCTTT. Translated, it gives CASSLSGGSEAFF.